This T cell receptor beta chain emerged from a study of shared clonotypes between healthy human individuals. Study overall: A couple of female and a few male donors aged 18 to 49 were enrolled.

Clones were sequenced by immunoSEQ multiplex PCR, and TCRdb holds only the in-frame ones, with some missing. The data hold around 1,100,000 clones, with approximately 75% observed a single time. With respect to this clone: Antigen specificity is unknown.

This CDR3 is 16 amino acids long. Germline V lookup: CDR1 MDHEN, CDR2 SYDVKM. Trimming pared 5 bases from V and 0 bases from J, leaving 13 bases between. Study results and limitations: Lower generation probabilities were found for non-shared clonotypes than for those shared by all four donors.

The receptor was derived from a man younger than 35 in good health. Some clones in this sample may be carry-over from other donors' samples. J is TRBJ2-2 and V is TRBV28, with D possibly being TRBD2 (5 bases). Material for sequencing was memory CD4+ T cells from PBMCs. Subset noted: CD45RA-negative fraction. CDR3 in DNA: TGTGCCAGCAGTCCGTTCGGGGATTCGAACACCGGGGAGCTGTTTTTT. Its protein product is CASSPFGDSNTGELFF.